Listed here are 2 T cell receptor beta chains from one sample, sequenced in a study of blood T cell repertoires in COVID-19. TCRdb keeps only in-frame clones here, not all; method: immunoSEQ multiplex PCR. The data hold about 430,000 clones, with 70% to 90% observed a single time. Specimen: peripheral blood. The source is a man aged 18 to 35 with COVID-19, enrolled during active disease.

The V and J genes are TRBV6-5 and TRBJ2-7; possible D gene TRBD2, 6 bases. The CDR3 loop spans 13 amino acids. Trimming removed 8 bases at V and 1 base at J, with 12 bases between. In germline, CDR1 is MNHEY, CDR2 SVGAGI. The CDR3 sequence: CASWEALSYEQYF. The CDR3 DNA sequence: TGTGCCAGCTGGGAGGCCCTGTCCTACGAGCAGTACTTC.

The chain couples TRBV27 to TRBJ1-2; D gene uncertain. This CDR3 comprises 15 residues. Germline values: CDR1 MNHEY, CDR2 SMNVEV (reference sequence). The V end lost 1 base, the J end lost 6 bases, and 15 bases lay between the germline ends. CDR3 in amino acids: CASSLFPGSLDGYTF. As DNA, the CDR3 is TGTGCCAGCAGTTTATTTCCCGGGAGCCTTGATGGCTACACCTTC.